This TCR beta chain stems from a study of OX40 agonist ivuxolimab in advanced cancers. At the level of the whole study: Ivuxolimab was a fully human IgG2 agonistic monoclonal antibody targeting the costimulatory receptor OX40 (CD134). Three dose-escalation patients achieved partial responses, one with hepatocellular carcinoma and two with cutaneous melanoma. Peripheral TCRbeta sequencing was intended to test whether TCR sequence diversity was altered and clonal T-cell expansion was caused by ivuxolimab. The dose-escalation cohort was approximately 83% male with a mean age of approximately 60 years, ranging from about 23 to 85. Of the roughly 52 dose-escalation patients, hepatocellular carcinoma was present in some 19, melanoma in approximately 15, renal cell carcinoma in 9 and head and neck cancer in 9. Prior anti-PD-1, anti-PD-L1 or anti-CTLA-4 therapy was permitted, and about 40% of dose-escalation patients had received checkpoint inhibitors. Intravenous ivuxolimab was administered to patients every 2 weeks at six dose levels: 0.01, 0.1, 0.3, 1.5, 3 and 10 mg/kg. The paper covers the monotherapy dose-escalation part of the phase I ivuxolimab trial, which included N = 52 patients.

The trial excluded patients who had a history of autoimmune disease or were on systemic immunosuppression. In every dose cohort, peripheral blood was drawn for TCR sequencing at baseline, cycle 4 day 1, and cycle 7 day 1. Samples came from an open-label, multicenter, first-in-human phase I dose-escalation trial of ivuxolimab. Adults with locally advanced or metastatic melanoma, renal cell carcinoma, hepatocellular carcinoma or head and neck squamous cell carcinoma were enrolled in the trial. Before TCR sequencing, CD4+ and CD8+ T cells were separately sorted from peripheral blood. In the germline V gene, CDR1 corresponds to MNHNS and CDR2 to SASEGT. The V and J ends are trimmed by 4 bases and 2 bases, leaving 3 bases between them. Its CDR3 holds 11 amino acids, cysteine through phenylalanine. Just the 33-base CDR3 DNA is kept, in frame starting at base 1. As regards this clone: Its antigen remains unidentified. Within one base of it there is no much larger clone, and no base qualities were kept.

Genomic DNA was isolated from the sorted cells so that the TCRbeta CDR3 region could be sequenced. The immunoSEQ Assay was used to sequence the TCRbeta CDR3 regions. TCRdb stores this immuneACCESS table with in-frame sequences only. Part of the clones is absent; in the studies checked, under half of the shortfall reflects unresolved V genes, and no reason is known for the rest. The sample table contains roughly 60,000 clones; only one count was recorded for roughly nine tenths of them. The ten most abundant clones make up around 1.8% of the sample. Study-level results and caveats: At doses of 0.1 to 3.0 mg/kg, clonal expansion of both CD4+ and CD8+ blood T cells was observed from baseline to week 6. Antigen specificity was not determined for the clonally expanded peripheral T cells. After ivuxolimab, expanded clones were on average more numerous among CD8+ T cells than among CD4+ T cells. Low levels of normalized T-cell clonal expansion were also seen in some patients who did not respond. In partial responders in the 0.1-3.0 mg/kg groups, normalized peripheral clonal expansion was found to be among the lowest, especially among CD8+ T cells.

The input for sequencing was CD4+ or CD8+ T cells sorted from blood, taken in a trial of the OX40 agonist ivuxolimab. Recombination connected TRBV6-1 to TRBJ2-7; no D gene call is confident. The TCR comes from an adult with an advanced solid tumor such as melanoma, head and neck, liver or kidney cancer. The sequenced DNA is TGTGCCAGCAGTGTTCCCTACGAGCAGTACTTC. Its coded protein is CASSVPYEQYF.